One sample yielded the 13 T cell receptor beta chains listed below, sequenced in a study of T cell responses to AZD1222 COVID-19 vaccine. Method: immunoSEQ multiplex PCR; TCRdb's copy keeps in-frame clones and lacks some. The table lists approximately 100,000 clones, 86% of them singletons. Sequenced material: peripheral blood, taken 28 days after the second dose of the MenACWY control vaccine. The receptors were gathered from an adult who received the MenACWY meningococcal vaccine as a control.

The rearrangement joins TRBV3-1 (or the pseudogene TRBV3-2) to TRBJ2-5; D not certain. The CDR3 has 13 amino acids. CDR1 and CDR2 from the germline V gene are LGHDT and YNNKEL (reference sequence). V lost 5 bases and J lost 2, with 9 bases in between. Here the CDR3 reads CASSVTVQETQYF. In nucleotides, the CDR3 is TGTGCCAGCAGCGTGACGGTTCAAGAGACCCAGTACTTC.

V gene TRBV5-6 combines with J gene TRBJ2-1; no firm D call. The CDR3 sequence is 13 residues long. Trimming pared 4 bases from V and 7 bases from J, leaving 12 bases between. CDR1 and CDR2 from the germline V gene are SGHDT and YYEEEE. DNA for the CDR3: TGTGCCAGCAGCGCCCCCCCCGGAAATGAGCAGTTCTTC. Translation gives CASSAPPGNEQFF.

The CDR3 sequence is CASSLSKGAYEQYF. The CDR3 DNA is TGTGCCAGCAGTTTATCGAAGGGGGCCTACGAGCAGTACTTC. The chain recombines TRBV27 with TRBJ2-7, with TRBD1 as a possible D gene (6 bases). This CDR3 spans 14 amino acids. Trimming left V 0 bases short and J 2 bases short, with 8 bases between. CDR1 and CDR2 from the germline V gene are MNHEY and SMNVEV (reference sequence).

Written as DNA, the CDR3 is TGTGCCAGCAGCCAAGCGGAGGACAGGGTGGCCGGCTACACCTTC. Encoded protein: CASSQAEDRVAGYTF. The chain recombines TRBV4-2 with TRBJ1-2, with TRBD1 matching 8 bases. The CDR3 consists of 15 residues. The V segment lost 1 base and the J segment 8 bases; nucleotides outside the gene matches: 9. CDR1 and CDR2 from the germline V gene are LGHNA and YNFKEQ.

V gene TRBV27 combines with J gene TRBJ1-1, with 10 nucleotides matching TRBD1. Germline V gene sequence: CDR1 MNHEY, CDR2 SMNVEV (reference sequence). This CDR3 has 18 residues. Trimming at V came to 0 bases and at J to 0 bases, leaving 7 bases not matched to a gene. The CDR3 here is CASSLSPGQGIMNTEAFF. The DNA for the CDR3 is TGTGCCAGCAGTTTATCGCCGGGACAGGGGATAATGAACACTGAAGCTTTCTTT.

V and J are TRBV2 and TRBJ2-7, with D possibly matching TRBD2 (6 bases). The CDR3 has 12 amino acids. The germline CDR1 and CDR2 sequences are SNHLY and FYNNEI. The V end lost 9 bases, the J end lost 9 bases, and 18 bases lay between the germline ends. The CDR3 DNA is TGTGCCAGTCAGGCAGGGAGGTCGGGGCAGTACTTC. Translating gives CASQAGRSGQYF.

This clone was counted once. CDR3 protein: CASRLARSRGNTIYF. The CDR3 DNA reads as TGTGCAAGTCGCTTAGCCAGGTCGCGGGGAAACACCATATATTTT. The chain has TRBV12-2 and TRBJ1-3. TRBV12-2 is labeled a pseudogene. This CDR3 contains 15 residues.

The genes are TRBV28 and TRBJ2-7, with 7 bases that match TRBD1. The CDR3 sequence is 15 residues long. V lost 4 bases and J lost 3; bases outside the gene matches: 9. CDR1 and CDR2 from the germline V gene are MDHEN and SYDVKM. CDR3 in DNA: TGTGCCAGCAGTTCCCCACAGGGGATATACTACGAGCAGTACTTC. Its translation is CASSSPQGIYYEQYF.

V is TRBV6-2 or TRBV6-3 and J is TRBJ2-1, with TRBD2 identical over 7 bases. The germline V gene has CDR1 MNHEY and CDR2 SVGEGT. V was pared by 4 bases and J by 0 bases, with 9 bases of the junction left unmatched. This CDR3 spans 17 amino acids. CDR3 amino acids: CASSSRAGGSSYNEQFF. The CDR3 region has the DNA TGTGCCAGCAGTTCCCGTGCCGGGGGGAGCTCCTACAATGAGCAGTTCTTC.

This sequence joins TRBV5-6 and TRBJ2-2; D possibly uses TRBD1 or TRBD2 (6 bases each). V lost 4 bases and J lost 3, with 13 bases in between. CDR1 and CDR2 from the germline V gene are SGHDT and YYEEEE. The CDR3 spans 15 residues. The CDR3 protein is CASSGEGGYTGELFF. The CDR3 DNA sequence: TGTGCCAGCAGCGGGGAAGGGGGGTACACCGGGGAGCTGTTTTTT.

The chain uses TRBV9 and TRBJ1-3; possible D gene TRBD1, 5 bases. V lost 4 bases and J 6 bases, leaving 17 bases between the germline ends. The CDR3 totals 15 residues. The germline CDR1 and CDR2 sequences are SGDLS and YYNGEE. As DNA, the CDR3 is TGTGCCAGCAGCCCTATGGGGCAGGCCGCAAACACCATATATTTT. Translated: CASSPMGQAANTIYF.

The V and J genes are TRBV19 and TRBJ1-4, with 10 nucleotides matching TRBD1. The V gene's germline CDR1 is LNHDA and CDR2 SQIVND (reference sequence). The CDR3 contains 17 residues. V was pared by 4 bases and J by 5 bases, with 10 bases of the junction left unmatched. CDR3 in amino acids: CASSTSGTGEKNEKLFF. The CDR3 DNA reads TGTGCCAGTAGTACGTCCGGGACAGGGGAAAAGAATGAAAAACTGTTTTTT.

The chain is built from TRBV7-8 and TRBJ2-5; 8 nucleotides match TRBD2. Germline values: CDR1 SGHVS, CDR2 FQNEAQ. This CDR3 is 16 amino acids long. V lost 4 bases to trimming and J lost 2 bases; unmatched junction nucleotides: 9. This CDR3 is CASSSYVGGAQETQYF. CDR3 in DNA: TGTGCCAGCAGCTCCTACGTCGGGGGGGCTCAAGAGACCCAGTACTTC.